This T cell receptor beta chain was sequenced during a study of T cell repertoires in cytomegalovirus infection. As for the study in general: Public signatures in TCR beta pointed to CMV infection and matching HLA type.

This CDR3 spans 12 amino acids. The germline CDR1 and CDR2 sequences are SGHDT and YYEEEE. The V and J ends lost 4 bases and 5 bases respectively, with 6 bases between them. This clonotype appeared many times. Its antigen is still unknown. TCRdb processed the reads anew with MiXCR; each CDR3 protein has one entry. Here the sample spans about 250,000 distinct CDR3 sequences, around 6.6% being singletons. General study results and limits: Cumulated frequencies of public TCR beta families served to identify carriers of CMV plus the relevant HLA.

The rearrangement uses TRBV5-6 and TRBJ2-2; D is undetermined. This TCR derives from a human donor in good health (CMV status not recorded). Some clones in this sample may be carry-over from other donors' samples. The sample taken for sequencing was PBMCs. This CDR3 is CASSQETGELFF. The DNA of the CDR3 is TGTGCCAGCAGCCAGGAAACCGGGGAGCTGTTTTTT.